This entry lists 25 T cell receptor beta chains sequenced from one sample in a study of cytomegalovirus exposure and HLA in healthy donors. 60 Vbeta and 13 Jbeta primers were used in PCR. The method was immunoSEQ multiplex PCR; TCRdb's version includes in-frame clones alone and lacks a portion of them. The sample lists 150,000 to 200,000 clones; roughly 74% were seen once. The sample taken for sequencing was PBMCs. The receptors shown here come from a woman aged 40 to 50 in good health and CMV-seropositive.

This clone was detected only a few times. The rearrangement joins TRBV28 to TRBJ1-2; 10 bases align to TRBD1. Germline V CDR1 and CDR2: MDHEN, SYDVKM. This CDR3 spans 13 amino acids. V trimming: 3 bases; J trimming: 8 bases; junction bases outside the gene matches: 3. Here the CDR3 reads CASSLGTGVGYTF. DNA for the CDR3: TGTGCCAGCAGTTTGGGGACAGGGGTCGGCTACACCTTC.

The rearrangement links TRBV29-1 to TRBJ2-2; D is ambiguous. This CDR3 has 13 residues. In germline, CDR1 is SQVTM, CDR2 ANQGSEA. Trimming pared 3 bases from V and 4 bases from J, leaving 9 bases between. The CDR3 loop reads CSVEAIRTGELFF. The CDR3 DNA follows: TGCAGCGTTGAGGCAATACGCACCGGGGAGCTGTTTTTT.

The chain carries TRBV18 and TRBJ2-2, with TRBD2 identical over 9 bases. CDR1 KGHSH and CDR2 LQKENI come from the germline V gene. J was trimmed by 0 bases and V by 2 bases; bases with no gene match: 1. This CDR3 has 16 residues. DNA of the CDR3: TGTGCCAGCTCACCAAGACTAGCGGCGAACACCGGGGAGCTGTTTTTT. Protein sequence: CASSPRLAANTGELFF. The full variable domain, with the rest looked up from reference TRBV18 and TRBJ2-2, is NAGVMQNPRHLVRRRGQEARLRCSPMKGHSHVYWYRQLPEEGLKFMVYLQKENIIDESGMPKERFSAEFPKEGPSILRIQQVVRGDSAAYFCASSPRLAANTGELFFGEGSRLTVL.

The chain has TRBV6-6 and TRBJ1-5; D gene ambiguous. Germline V lookup: CDR1 MNHNY, CDR2 SVGAGI (reference sequence). Trimming shortened V by 10 bases and J by 1 base, and 14 bases separated the two germline ends. The CDR3 covers 14 residues. CDR3 sequence: CATLREGSNQPQHF. For the CDR3, the DNA is TGTGCCACCCTTAGGGAGGGAAGCAATCAGCCCCAGCATTTT.

This clone has a handful of counts. The rearrangement links TRBV15 to TRBJ2-1, with D perhaps matching TRBD2 (6 bases). The CDR3 spans 13 residues. CDR1 is LNHNV and CDR2 is YYDKDF in the germline V gene (reference sequence). V lost 4 bases to trimming and J lost 6 bases, with 10 bases between them. This CDR3 reads CATSTGVGNEQFF. The DNA for the CDR3 is TGTGCCACCAGCACGGGGGTCGGCAATGAGCAGTTCTTC.

The chain links TRBV4-2 to TRBJ2-7; D is unclear. Germline CDR1 LGHNA, CDR2 YNFKEQ. This CDR3 has 13 residues. Trimming took 2 bases from V and 1 from J, leaving 6 bases between them. CDR3 coding DNA: TGTGCCAGCAGCCAAACGGGTTCCTACGAGCAGTACTTC. It encodes CASSQTGSYEQYF.

This clone was picked up a small number of times. At the DNA level, this CDR3 is encoded by other sequences in the same sample as well. This chain connects TRBV7-3 to TRBJ1-1; TRBD1 is a possible D gene (6 bases). There are 13 residues in the CDR3. V was shortened by 5 bases and J by 1 base, with 8 bases between the two germline ends. In germline, CDR1 is SGHTA, CDR2 FQGTGA. CDR3 loop: CASSQGQNTEAFF. The DNA for the CDR3 is TGTGCCAGCAGCCAGGGGCAGAACACTGAAGCTTTCTTT.

This chain links TRBV6-1 with TRBJ1-2; 9 bases are a match to TRBD1. Germline V gene sequence: CDR1 MNHNS, CDR2 SASEGT. This CDR3 comprises 15 residues. The V gene end was trimmed by 4 bases and the J gene end by 3 bases; junction bases not matched to a gene: 6. The CDR3 sequence: CASSGLRTGDYGYTF. The CDR3 DNA is TGTGCCAGCAGTGGACTGAGGACAGGGGACTATGGCTACACCTTC.

This clone occurred a few times. The chain uses TRBV29-1 and TRBJ2-5; 9 nucleotides agree with TRBD1. Germline assignment: CDR1 SQVTM and CDR2 ANQGSEA. V lost 3 bases and J lost 5; bases outside the gene matches: 4. The CDR3 runs to 13 residues. CDR3 amino acids: CSVDAGQGETQYF. The CDR3 nucleotides read TGCAGCGTTGACGCGGGACAGGGTGAGACCCAGTACTTC.

This clone turned up a few times. The CDR3 region is CASSRAGLYQPQHF. In DNA form, the CDR3 reads TGTGCCAGCAGCCGTGCTGGACTATATCAGCCCCAGCATTTT. The chain employs TRBV7-2 and TRBJ1-5; D remains unclear. CDR1 is SGHTA, CDR2 FQGNSA, per germline. V gave up 5 bases and J gave up 5 bases, with 13 bases separating them. The CDR3 extends over 14 amino acids. The variable domain in full, with the rest retrieved from reference TRBV7-2 and TRBJ1-5, is GAGVSQSPSNKVTEKGKDVELRCDPISGHTALYWYRQSLGQGLEFLIYFQGNSAPDKSGLPSDRFSAERTGGSVSTLTIQRTQQEDSAVYLCASSRAGLYQPQHFGDGTRLSIL.

The CDR3 nucleotides are TGTGCCAGCAGCATAAGCCAGGGGGCTGGGGCCAACGTCCTGACTTTC. Residues: CASSISQGAGANVLTF. This chain links TRBV5-4 with TRBJ2-6; TRBD1 agrees at 7 bases. The germline CDR1 and CDR2 sequences are SGHNT and YYREEE (reference sequence). This CDR3 is 16 amino acids long. With 4 bases clipped from V and 2 bases from J, the junction kept 6 bases outside the gene matches. Full variable domain (rest looked up from reference TRBV5-4 and TRBJ2-6): ETGVTQSPTHLIKTRGQQVTLRCSSQSGHNTVSWYQQALGQGPQFIFQYYREEENGRGNFPPRFSGLQFPNYSSELNVNALELDDSALYLCASSISQGAGANVLTFGAGSRLTVL.

This clone was detected only a few times. This chain links TRBV6-1 with TRBJ1-1, with D perhaps TRBD1 (5 bases). Trimming left V 3 bases short and J 1 base short, with 9 bases between. Germline loops: CDR1 MNHNS, CDR2 SASEGT. The CDR3 has 14 residues. CDR3 in amino acids: CASSDQGPNTEAFF. In DNA, the CDR3 is TGTGCCAGCAGTGACCAGGGTCCGAACACTGAAGCTTTCTTT.

The sample holds one count of this clone. The V and J genes are TRBV6-4 and TRBJ1-1, with 10 bases identical to TRBD1. Looked up from germline, CDR1 is MRHNA and CDR2 is SNTAGT. The length of the CDR3 is 15 residues. J lost 4 bases, V lost 6 bases, and 8 bases had no gene match. The CDR3 reads CASRGTGAGSTEAFF. CDR3 in DNA: TGTGCCAGCAGGGGGACAGGGGCAGGGAGCACTGAAGCTTTCTTT.

For this clone: Other DNA variants within this sample encode the same CDR3. The CDR3 DNA reads TGTGCCAGCTCACCACCTCAGGGGTCTAATGAAAAACTGTTTTTT. It translates to CASSPPQGSNEKLFF. The chain recombines TRBV18 with TRBJ1-4, with D possibly being TRBD1 (6 bases). CDR1 and CDR2 from the germline V gene are KGHSH and LQKENI. Between the trimmed V and J ends, which lost 0 bases and 3 bases, there was a span of 8 bases. The CDR3 length is 15 residues.

The rearrangement links TRBV27 to TRBJ2-2; 7 bases are a match to TRBD1. This CDR3 contains 17 residues. Germline CDR1 and CDR2: MNHEY and SMNVEV (reference sequence). Trimming took 4 bases from V and 5 from J; bases not matched to a gene: 13. Written as DNA, the CDR3 is TGTGCCAGCAGTTCGGGGACAGTTGGAATGGGGACCGGGGAGCTGTTTTTT. Translated, it gives CASSSGTVGMGTGELFF.

This rearrangement joins TRBV28 to TRBJ1-5, with D uncertain. Between the trimmed V and J ends, which lost 2 bases and 9 bases, there was a span of 14 bases. Germline CDR1 MDHEN, CDR2 SYDVKM. The CDR3 consists of 14 residues. As DNA, the CDR3 is TGTGCCAGCAGTTTAAGGTCCACGCGGGTGCCCCAGCATTTT. Translated, it gives CASSLRSTRVPQHF.

The CDR3, as DNA: TGTGCCAGCAGTTTTATTGGGACAGGCTCTAATCAGCCCCAGCATTTT. It specifies CASSFIGTGSNQPQHF. This chain joins TRBV28 and TRBJ1-5; 8 nucleotides line up with TRBD1. The CDR3 has 16 residues. CDR1 is MDHEN, CDR2 SYDVKM, per germline. After removal of 3 bases from V and 4 bases from J, the junction contained 8 bases not matched to a gene.

This clone was counted a few times. The genes are TRBV6-1 and TRBJ1-3, with unresolved D. There are 12 residues in the CDR3. Germline loops: CDR1 MNHNS, CDR2 SASEGT. Trimming cost V 2 bases and J 11 bases, with 10 bases left between them. CDR3 bases: TGTGCCAGCAGTGAAAGGAGGAGGCCCATATATTTT. It codes for CASSERRRPIYF.

This sequence joins TRBV18 and TRBJ2-7, with D tentatively TRBD1 (6 bases). The CDR3 totals 15 residues. Trimming stripped 1 base from V and 6 bases from J, with 16 bases between. Germline lookup yields CDR1 KGHSH and CDR2 LQKENI. The CDR3: CASSPQGRGKGEQYF. The CDR3 DNA is TGTGCCAGCTCACCACAGGGCAGGGGTAAAGGCGAGCAGTACTTC.

V and J are TRBV6-5 and TRBJ1-6; weak D call: TRBD1 (6 bases). Germline CDR1 MNHEY, CDR2 SVGAGI. Trimming removed 4 bases from V and 9 bases from J, with 13 bases in between. The CDR3 extends over 14 amino acids. CDR3 nucleotides: TGTGCCAGCAGTTCCCTGGACAGTGTTTCACCCCTCCACTTT. This sequence encodes CASSSLDSVSPLHF.

J is TRBJ1-2 and V is TRBV9, with a tentative D call TRBD1 (6 bases). V lost 0 bases to trimming and J lost 4 bases, with 10 bases between them. The germline CDR1 and CDR2 sequences are SGDLS and YYNGEE. CDR3 size: 14 residues. The DNA of the CDR3 is TGTGCCAGCAGCGTAGGGACAGCTACCTATGGCTACACCTTC. Translation: CASSVGTATYGYTF.

The rearrangement links TRBV7-8 to TRBJ2-2; 9 bases are a match to TRBD2. The CDR3 sequence is 16 residues long. CDR1 and CDR2 (germline): SGHVS, FQNEAQ. The V segment lost 8 bases and the J segment 6 bases; nucleotides outside the gene matches: 13. The CDR3 sequence: CASHRAGGPLAGELFF. Here the CDR3 DNA reads TGTGCCAGCCATCGGGCGGGAGGGCCGTTAGCCGGGGAGCTGTTTTTT.

A few counts support this clone. The chain combines TRBV6-5 with TRBJ2-7; 13 nucleotides align to TRBD2. CDR3 length: 15 amino acids. Germline lookup yields CDR1 MNHEY and CDR2 SVGAGI. V shed 6 bases, J shed 7 bases, and the junction held 9 bases outside the gene matches. The CDR3 here is CASRNGLAGALEQYF. The CDR3 region has the DNA TGTGCCAGCAGGAACGGACTAGCGGGAGCGTTAGAGCAGTACTTC.

This CDR3 is CASSLGPEGGSTDTQYF. The CDR3 bases are TGCGCCAGCAGCTTGGGGCCTGAGGGCGGCAGCACAGATACGCAGTATTTT. V gene TRBV5-1 combines with J gene TRBJ2-3; D is perhaps TRBD2 (5 bases). Germline lookup yields CDR1 SGHRS and CDR2 YFSETQ. The CDR3 runs 17 residues. V dropped 0 bases and J dropped 0 bases, with 14 bases sitting between them.

This clone was observed a handful of times. The chain has TRBV28 and TRBJ1-2; 7 nucleotides line up with TRBD1. V lost 6 bases to trimming and J lost 4 bases; unmatched junction nucleotides: 5. The CDR3 contains 13 residues. Germline V gene lookup returns CDR1 MDHEN and CDR2 SYDVKM. The CDR3 nucleotides are TGTGCCAGCAGAACAGGGGCTAGCTATGGCTACACCTTC. Its protein product is CASRTGASYGYTF.